The TCR beta chain under discussion was sequenced for a study of T cell responses to AZD1222 COVID-19 vaccine. Study context: Analyses pooled second doses at about 4 or about 12 weeks. General study points: Possibly, clonal diversity was underestimated; donors were largely white British and included more females. Baseline seropositivity characterized only a handful of AZD1222 recipients.

Remarks on this clone: The antigen is not known.

Germline assignment: CDR1 MNHEY and CDR2 SMNVEV (reference sequence). V was trimmed by 4 bases and J by 6 bases, leaving 12 bases between them. The CDR3 spans 13 residues. TCRdb's copy holds only in-frame clones and misses some; the assay was immunoSEQ multiplex PCR. The profile shows under 200,000 clones, approximately 91% of them singletons. The material sequenced was peripheral blood, taken on day 0 of AZD1222 vaccination. The receptor's source is an adult in good health. This chain connects TRBV27 to TRBJ1-2; D is unresolved. The CDR3 DNA reads TGTGCCAGCAGTTCTCCCGCCCGAGATGGCTACACCTTC. Its translation is CASSSPARDGYTF.